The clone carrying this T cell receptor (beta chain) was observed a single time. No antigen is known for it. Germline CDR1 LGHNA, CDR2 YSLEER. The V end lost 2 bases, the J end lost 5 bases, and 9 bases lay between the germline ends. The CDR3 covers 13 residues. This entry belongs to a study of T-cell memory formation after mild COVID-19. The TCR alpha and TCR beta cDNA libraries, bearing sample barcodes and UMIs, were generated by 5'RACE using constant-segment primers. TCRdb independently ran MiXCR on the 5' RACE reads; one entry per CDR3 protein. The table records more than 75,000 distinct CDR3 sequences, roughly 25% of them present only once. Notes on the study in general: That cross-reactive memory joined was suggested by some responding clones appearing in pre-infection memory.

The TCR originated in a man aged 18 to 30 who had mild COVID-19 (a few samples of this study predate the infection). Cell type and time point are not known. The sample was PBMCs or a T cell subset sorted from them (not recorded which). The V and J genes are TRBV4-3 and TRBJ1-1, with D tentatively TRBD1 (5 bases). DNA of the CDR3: TGCGCCAGCAGCCAAACTCAGGGAACTGAAGCTTTCTTT. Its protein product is CASSQTQGTEAFF.